The 3 T cell receptor beta chains below come from one sample, sequenced in a study of liver allograft versus peripheral blood T cells. Study-level information: Hepatic allograft T cell receptor repertoires were evaluated relative to those present in recipients' peripheral blood.

One entry per CDR3 protein results from TCRdb running MiXCR on the reads. The table records fewer than 4,000 distinct CDR3 sequences, approximately 15% of them present only once. The origin of the receptors is a human patient who had a liver transplant. The T cells may partly be graft donor cells.

About this clonotype itself: One end of the junction does not line up with germline, which may come from a read error. This chain joins TRBV27 and TRBJ2-7, with D perhaps matching TRBD1 (5 bases). The CDR3 sequence is 14 residues long. The germline gives CDR1 MNHEY, CDR2 SMNVEV (reference sequence). Here the CDR3 DNA reads TGTGCCAGCAGTTTCACCAGGGATACCTACGGGCAGTACTTC. This encodes CASSFTRDTYGQYF.

The V gene is TRBV19, the J gene TRBJ1-1; D remains unclear. In germline, CDR1 is LNHDA, CDR2 SQIVND (reference sequence). CDR3 length equals 12 residues. The V end was cut by 7 bases, the J end by 0 bases, with 6 bases between. The CDR3 nucleotides read TGTGCCAGTATCAACATGAACACTGAAGCTTTCTTT. It specifies CASINMNTEAFF.

Remarks on this clonotype: This may be a read error: a much more frequent sequence differs by one nucleotide. This sequence joins TRBV6-6 and TRBJ2-7; 7 nucleotides align to TRBD2. The CDR3 has 18 residues. Germline V gene sequence: CDR1 MNHNY, CDR2 SVGAGI (reference sequence). With 2 bases clipped from V and 3 bases from J, the junction kept 16 bases outside the gene matches. DNA for the CDR3: TGTGCCAGCAGTTACCGTAATCTAGCGGAAGAAAGAGACTACGAGCAGTACTTC. This sequence encodes CASSYRNLAEERDYEQYF.